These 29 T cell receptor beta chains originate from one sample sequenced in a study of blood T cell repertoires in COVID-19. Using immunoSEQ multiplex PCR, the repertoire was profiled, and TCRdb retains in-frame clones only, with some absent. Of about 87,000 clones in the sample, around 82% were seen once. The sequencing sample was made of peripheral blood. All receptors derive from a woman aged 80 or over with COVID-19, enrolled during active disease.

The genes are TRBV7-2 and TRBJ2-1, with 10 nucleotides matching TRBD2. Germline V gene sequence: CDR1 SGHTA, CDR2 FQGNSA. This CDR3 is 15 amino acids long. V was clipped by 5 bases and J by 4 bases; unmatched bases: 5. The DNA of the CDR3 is TGTGCCAGCAGCCCTAGCGGGGGCTTTTACAATGAGCAGTTCTTC. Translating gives CASSPSGGFYNEQFF.

CDR3: CASSLGGLADPQETQYF. CDR3 sequence (DNA): TGTGCCAGCAGCTTAGGGGGACTAGCGGACCCCCAAGAGACCCAGTACTTC. The V and J genes are TRBV7-7 and TRBJ2-5, with 11 bases matching TRBD2. This CDR3 spans 17 amino acids. The V gene end was trimmed by 1 base and the J gene end by 1 base; junction bases not matched to a gene: 5. Germline V gene sequence: CDR1 SSHAT, CDR2 FNYEAQ (reference sequence).

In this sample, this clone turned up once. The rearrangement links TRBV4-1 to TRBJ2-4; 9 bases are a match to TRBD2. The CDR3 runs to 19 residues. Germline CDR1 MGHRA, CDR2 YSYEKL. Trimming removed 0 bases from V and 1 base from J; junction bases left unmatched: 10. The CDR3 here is CASSQEILAGRVAKNIQYF. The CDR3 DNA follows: TGCGCCAGCAGCCAAGAGATCCTAGCGGGACGGGTTGCCAAAAACATTCAGTACTTC.

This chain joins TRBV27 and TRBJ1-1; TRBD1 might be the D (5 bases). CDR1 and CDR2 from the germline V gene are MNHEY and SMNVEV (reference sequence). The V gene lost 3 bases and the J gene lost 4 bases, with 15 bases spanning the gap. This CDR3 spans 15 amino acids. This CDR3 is CASSLNGGRFTEAFF. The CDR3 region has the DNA TGTGCCAGCAGTTTGAATGGGGGGAGGTTCACTGAAGCTTTCTTT.

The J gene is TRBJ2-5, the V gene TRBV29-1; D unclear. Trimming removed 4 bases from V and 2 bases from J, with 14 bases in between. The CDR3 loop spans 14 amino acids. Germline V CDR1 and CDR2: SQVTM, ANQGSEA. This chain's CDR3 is CSVVRSTTQETQYF. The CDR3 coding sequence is TGCAGCGTTGTAAGGTCCACTACACAAGAGACCCAGTACTTC.

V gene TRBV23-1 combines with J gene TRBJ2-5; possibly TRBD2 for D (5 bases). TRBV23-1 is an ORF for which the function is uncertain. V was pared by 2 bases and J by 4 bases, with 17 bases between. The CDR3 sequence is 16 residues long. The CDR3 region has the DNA TGCGCCAGCAGTCAAGAGGGCCCACGGAGAGGAGAGACCCAGTACTTC. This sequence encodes CASSQEGPRRGETQYF.

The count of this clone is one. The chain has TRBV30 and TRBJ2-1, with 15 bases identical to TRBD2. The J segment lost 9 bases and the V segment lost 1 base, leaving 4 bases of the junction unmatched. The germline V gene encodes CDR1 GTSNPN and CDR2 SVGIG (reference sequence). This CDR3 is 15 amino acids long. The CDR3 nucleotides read TGTGCCTGGAGTGGGACTAGCGGGGGGGCCGGTGAGCAGTTCTTC. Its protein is CAWSGTSGGAGEQFF.

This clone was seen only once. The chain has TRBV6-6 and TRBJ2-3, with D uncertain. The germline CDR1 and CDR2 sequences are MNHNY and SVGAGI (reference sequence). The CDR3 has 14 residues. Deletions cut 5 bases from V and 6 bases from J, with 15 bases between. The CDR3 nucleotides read TGTGCCAGCAGTCCAAGACCGGGTGGGGATACGCAGTATTTT. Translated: CASSPRPGGDTQYF.

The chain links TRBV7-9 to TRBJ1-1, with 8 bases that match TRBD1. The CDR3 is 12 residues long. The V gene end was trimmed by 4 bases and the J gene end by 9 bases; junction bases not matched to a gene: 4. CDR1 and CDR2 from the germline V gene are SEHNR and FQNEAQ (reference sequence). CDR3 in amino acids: CASSSRTGKAFF. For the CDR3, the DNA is TGTGCCAGCAGCTCACGGACAGGGAAAGCTTTCTTT.

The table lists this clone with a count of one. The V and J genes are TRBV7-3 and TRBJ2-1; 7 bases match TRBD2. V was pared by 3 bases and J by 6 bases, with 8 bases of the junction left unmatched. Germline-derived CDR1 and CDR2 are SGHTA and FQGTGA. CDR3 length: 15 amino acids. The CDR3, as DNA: TGTGCCAGCAGCTTTAGACTAGCCTCGCTCAATGAGCAGTTCTTC. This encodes CASSFRLASLNEQFF.

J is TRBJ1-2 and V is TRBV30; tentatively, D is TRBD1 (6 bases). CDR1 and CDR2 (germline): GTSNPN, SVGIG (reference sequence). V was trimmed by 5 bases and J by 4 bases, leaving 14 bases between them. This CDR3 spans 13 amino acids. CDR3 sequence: CAWLRRGGYGYTF. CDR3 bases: TGTGCCTGGCTTCGCAGGGGCGGCTATGGCTACACCTTC.

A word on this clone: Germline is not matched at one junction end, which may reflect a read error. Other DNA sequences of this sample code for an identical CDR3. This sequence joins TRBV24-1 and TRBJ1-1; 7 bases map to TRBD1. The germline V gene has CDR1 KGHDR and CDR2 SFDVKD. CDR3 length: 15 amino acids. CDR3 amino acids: CATSDPTDRNTEAFF. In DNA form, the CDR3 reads TGTGCCACCAGTGATCCCACGGACAGGAACACTGAGGCTTTCTTT.

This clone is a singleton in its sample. CDR3 nucleotides: TGTGCCACCAGTGATTTGGTGACAGTTAGGACTAATGAAAAACTGTTTTTT. Protein product: CATSDLVTVRTNEKLFF. The V call is TRBV24-1, the J call TRBJ1-4, with a weak D call TRBD1 (5 bases). Trimming shortened V by 0 bases and J by 2 bases, and 12 bases separated the two germline ends. Germline V gene sequence: CDR1 KGHDR, CDR2 SFDVKD. The CDR3 sequence is 17 residues long.

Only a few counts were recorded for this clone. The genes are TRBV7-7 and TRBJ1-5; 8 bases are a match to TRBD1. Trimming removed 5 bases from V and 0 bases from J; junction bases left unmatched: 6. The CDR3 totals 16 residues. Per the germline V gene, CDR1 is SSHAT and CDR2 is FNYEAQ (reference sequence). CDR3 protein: CASSPKTGVSNQPQHF. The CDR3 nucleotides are TGTGCCAGCAGCCCCAAGACAGGGGTTAGCAATCAGCCCCAGCATTTT.

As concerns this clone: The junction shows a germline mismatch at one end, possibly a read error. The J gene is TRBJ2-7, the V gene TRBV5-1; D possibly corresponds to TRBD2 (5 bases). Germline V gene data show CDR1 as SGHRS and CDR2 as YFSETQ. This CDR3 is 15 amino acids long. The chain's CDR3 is CASILYPDSSYEQYF. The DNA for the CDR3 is TGCGCCAGCATCTTGTATCCGGACTCCAGCTACGAGCAGTACTTC.

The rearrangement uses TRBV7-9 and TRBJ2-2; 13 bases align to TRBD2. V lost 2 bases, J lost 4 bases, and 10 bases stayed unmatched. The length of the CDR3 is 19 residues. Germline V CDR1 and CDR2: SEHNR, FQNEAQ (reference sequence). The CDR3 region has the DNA TGTGCCAGCAGCTTAAGGACTAGCGGGAGCATCAAGGGCACCGGGGAGCTGTTTTTT. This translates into CASSLRTSGSIKGTGELFF.

CDR3 DNA: TGTGCCACGGAGGCGCGGGGCACAGATACGCAGTATTTT. Amino acid sequence: CATEARGTDTQYF. The J gene is TRBJ2-3, the V gene TRBV3-1 (or the pseudogene TRBV3-2), with a tentative D call TRBD2 (5 bases). The CDR3 is 13 amino acids. The V gene lost 10 bases and the J gene lost 1 base, with 12 bases spanning the gap. Germline lookup yields CDR1 LGHDT and CDR2 YNNKEL (reference sequence).

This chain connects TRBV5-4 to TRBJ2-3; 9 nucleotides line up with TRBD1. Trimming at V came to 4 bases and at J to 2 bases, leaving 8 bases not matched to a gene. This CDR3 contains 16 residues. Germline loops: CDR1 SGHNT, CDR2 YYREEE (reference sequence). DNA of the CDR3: TGTGCCAGCAGCCCGGGTCGGACAGGGGTCACAGATACGCAGTATTTT. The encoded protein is CASSPGRTGVTDTQYF. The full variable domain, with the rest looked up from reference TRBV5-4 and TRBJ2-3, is ETGVTQSPTHLIKTRGQQVTLRCSSQSGHNTVSWYQQALGQGPQFIFQYYREEENGRGNFPPRFSGLQFPNYSSELNVNALELDDSALYLCASSPGRTGVTDTQYFGPGTRLTVL.

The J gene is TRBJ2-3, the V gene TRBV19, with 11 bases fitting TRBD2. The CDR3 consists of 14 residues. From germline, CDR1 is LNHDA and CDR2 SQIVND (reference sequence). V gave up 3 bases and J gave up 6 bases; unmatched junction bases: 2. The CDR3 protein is CASSMSSGRDTQYF. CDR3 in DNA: TGTGCCAGTAGTATGTCTAGCGGGAGGGATACGCAGTATTTT. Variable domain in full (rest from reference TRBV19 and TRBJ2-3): DGGITQSPKYLFRKEGQNVTLSCEQNLNHDAMYWYRQDPGQGLRLIYYSQIVNDFQKGDIAEGYSVSREKKESFPLTVTSAQKNPTAFYLCASSMSSGRDTQYFGPGTRLTVL.

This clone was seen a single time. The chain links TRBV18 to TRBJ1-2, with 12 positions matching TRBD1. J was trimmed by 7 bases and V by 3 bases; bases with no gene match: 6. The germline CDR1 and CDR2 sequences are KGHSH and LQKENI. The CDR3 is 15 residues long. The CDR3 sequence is CASSPGTGGAGGYTF. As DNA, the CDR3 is TGTGCCAGCTCACCCGGGACAGGGGGCGCGGGTGGCTACACCTTC.

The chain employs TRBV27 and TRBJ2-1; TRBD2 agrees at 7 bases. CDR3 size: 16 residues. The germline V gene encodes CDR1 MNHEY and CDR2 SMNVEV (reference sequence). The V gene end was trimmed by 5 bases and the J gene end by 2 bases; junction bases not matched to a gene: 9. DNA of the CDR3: TGTGCCAGCAGTCGTCAGACTAGCATCGCCTACAATGAGCAGTTCTTC. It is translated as CASSRQTSIAYNEQFF.

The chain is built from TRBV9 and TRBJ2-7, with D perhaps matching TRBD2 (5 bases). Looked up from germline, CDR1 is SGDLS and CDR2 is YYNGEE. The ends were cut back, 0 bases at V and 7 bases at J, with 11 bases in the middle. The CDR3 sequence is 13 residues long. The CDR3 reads CASSVGDRREQYF. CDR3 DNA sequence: TGTGCCAGCAGCGTAGGAGACCGGAGGGAGCAGTACTTC. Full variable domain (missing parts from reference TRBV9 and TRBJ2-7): DSGVTQTPKHLITATGQRVTLRCSPRSGDLSVYWYQQSLDQGLQFLIQYYNGEERAKGNILERFSAQQFPDLHSELNLSSLELGDSALYFCASSVGDRREQYFGPGTRLTVT.

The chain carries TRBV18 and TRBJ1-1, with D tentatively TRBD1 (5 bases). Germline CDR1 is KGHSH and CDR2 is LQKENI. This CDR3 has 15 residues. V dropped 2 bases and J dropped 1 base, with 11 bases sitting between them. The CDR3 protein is CASSPSPGENTEAFF. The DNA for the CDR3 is TGTGCCAGCTCACCAAGTCCGGGGGAGAACACTGAAGCTTTCTTT.

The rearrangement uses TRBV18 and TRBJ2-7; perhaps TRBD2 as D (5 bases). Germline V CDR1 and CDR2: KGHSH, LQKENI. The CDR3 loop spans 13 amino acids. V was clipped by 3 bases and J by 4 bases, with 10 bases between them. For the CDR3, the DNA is TGTGCCAGCTCACCCTCGAGGACTTACGAGCAGTACTTC. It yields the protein CASSPSRTYEQYF. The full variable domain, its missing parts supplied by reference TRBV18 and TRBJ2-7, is NAGVMQNPRHLVRRRGQEARLRCSPMKGHSHVYWYRQLPEEGLKFMVYLQKENIIDESGMPKERFSAEFPKEGPSILRIQQVVRGDSAAYFCASSPSRTYEQYFGPGTRLTVT.

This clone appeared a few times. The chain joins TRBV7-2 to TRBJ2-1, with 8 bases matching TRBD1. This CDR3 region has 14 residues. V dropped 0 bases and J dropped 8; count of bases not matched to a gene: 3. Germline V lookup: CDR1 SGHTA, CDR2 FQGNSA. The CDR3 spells CASSLAGQGYEQFF. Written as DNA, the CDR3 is TGTGCCAGCAGCTTAGCTGGACAGGGCTATGAGCAGTTCTTC.

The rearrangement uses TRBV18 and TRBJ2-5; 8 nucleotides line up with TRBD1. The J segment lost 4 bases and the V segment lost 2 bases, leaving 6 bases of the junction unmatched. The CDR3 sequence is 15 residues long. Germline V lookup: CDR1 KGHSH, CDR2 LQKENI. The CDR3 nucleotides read TGTGCCAGCTCACCAGCGACAGGGGTGGGAGAGACCCAGTACTTC. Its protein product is CASSPATGVGETQYF.

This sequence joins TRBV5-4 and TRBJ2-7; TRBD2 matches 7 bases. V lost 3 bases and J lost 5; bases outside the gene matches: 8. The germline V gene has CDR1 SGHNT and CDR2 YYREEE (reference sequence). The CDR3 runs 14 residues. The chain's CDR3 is CASSSVARGDEQYF. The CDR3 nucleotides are TGTGCCAGCAGCTCCGTAGCCCGGGGGGACGAGCAGTACTTC.

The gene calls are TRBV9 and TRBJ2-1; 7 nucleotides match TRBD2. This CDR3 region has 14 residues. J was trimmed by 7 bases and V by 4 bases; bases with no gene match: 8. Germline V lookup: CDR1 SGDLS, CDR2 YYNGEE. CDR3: CASSPRVAGNEQFF. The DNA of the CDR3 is TGTGCCAGCAGCCCTCGGGTAGCGGGTAATGAGCAGTTCTTC.

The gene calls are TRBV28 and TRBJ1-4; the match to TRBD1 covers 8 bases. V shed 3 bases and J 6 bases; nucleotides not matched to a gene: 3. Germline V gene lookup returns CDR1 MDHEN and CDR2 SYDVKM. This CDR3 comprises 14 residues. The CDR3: CASSFARGHEKLFF. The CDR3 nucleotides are TGTGCCAGCAGTTTTGCCAGGGGGCATGAAAAACTGTTTTTT.